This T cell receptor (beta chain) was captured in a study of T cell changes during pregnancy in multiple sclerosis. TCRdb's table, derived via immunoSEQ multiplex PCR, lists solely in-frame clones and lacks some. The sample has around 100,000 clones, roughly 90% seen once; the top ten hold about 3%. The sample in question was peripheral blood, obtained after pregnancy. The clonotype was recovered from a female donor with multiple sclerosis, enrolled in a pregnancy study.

CDR3 DNA sequence: TGTGCCAGCAGCTTGGCAGGGCCTTCTTCACCCCTCCACTTT. It encodes CASSLAGPSSPLHF. This chain links TRBV5-4 with TRBJ1-6; perhaps TRBD1 as D (5 bases). Trimming took 0 bases from V and 9 from J, leaving 10 bases between them. CDR1 and CDR2 from the germline V gene are SGHNT and YYREEE (reference sequence). The CDR3 is 14 residues long. Using reference TRBV5-4 and TRBJ1-6 for the parts outside the CDR3, the full variable domain is ETGVTQSPTHLIKTRGQQVTLRCSSQSGHNTVSWYQQALGQGPQFIFQYYREEENGRGNFPPRFSGLQFPNYSSELNVNALELDDSALYLCASSLAGPSSPLHFGNGTRLTVT.